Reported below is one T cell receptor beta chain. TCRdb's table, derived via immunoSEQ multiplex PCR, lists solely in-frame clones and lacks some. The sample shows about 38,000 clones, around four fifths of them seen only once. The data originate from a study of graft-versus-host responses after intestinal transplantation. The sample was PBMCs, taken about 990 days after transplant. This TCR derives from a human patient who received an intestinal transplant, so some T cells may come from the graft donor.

CDR3 loop: CASSYTAGAGNTIYF. CDR3 in DNA: TGTGCCAGCAGTTACACGGCAGGCGCCGGAAACACCATATATTTT. The genes are TRBV27 and TRBJ1-3; D ambiguous. CDR3 length: 15 residues. V shed 4 bases and J shed 4 bases, with 14 bases lying between them. Looked up from germline, CDR1 is MNHEY and CDR2 is SMNVEV (reference sequence).